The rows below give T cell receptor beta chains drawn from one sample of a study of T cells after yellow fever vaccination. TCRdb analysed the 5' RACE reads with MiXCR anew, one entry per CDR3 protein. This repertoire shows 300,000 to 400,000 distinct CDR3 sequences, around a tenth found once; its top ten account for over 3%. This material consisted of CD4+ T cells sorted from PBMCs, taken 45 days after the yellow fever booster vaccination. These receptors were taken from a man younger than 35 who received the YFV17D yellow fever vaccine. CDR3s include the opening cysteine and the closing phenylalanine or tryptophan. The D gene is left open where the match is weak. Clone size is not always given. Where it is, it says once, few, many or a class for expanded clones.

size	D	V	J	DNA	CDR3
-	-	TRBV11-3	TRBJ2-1	TGTGCCAGCAGCGTAGAGCTTGGGATCAGCTCCTACAATGAGCAGTTCTTC	CASSVELGISSYNEQFF
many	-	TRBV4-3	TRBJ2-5	TGCGCCAGCAGCCAAGATGTGACAACTCAAGAGACCCAGTACTTC	CASSQDVTTQETQYF
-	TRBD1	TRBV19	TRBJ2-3	TGTGCCAGCCGGGACAGGGGACGCTCTAGCACAGATACGCAGTATTTT	CASRDRGRSSTDTQYF
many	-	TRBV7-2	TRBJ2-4	TGTGCCAGCAGCTTAGTAACCAAAAACATTCAGTACTTC	CASSLVTKNIQYF
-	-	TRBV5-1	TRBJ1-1	TGCGCCAGCAGCTTGGGAATTCTGGGGGCTGAAGCTTTCTTT	CASSLGILGAEAFF
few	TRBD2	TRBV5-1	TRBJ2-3	TGCGCCAGCAGCGAGCTAGCGGGGAGCACAGATACGCAGTATTTT	CASSELAGSTDTQYF
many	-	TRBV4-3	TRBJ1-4	TGCGCCAGCAGCCGCCAGGGGTTAGAAAAACTGTTTTTT	CASSRQGLEKLFF
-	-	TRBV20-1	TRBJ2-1	TGCAGTGCAACGGGGGTCCAAAACTCCTACAATGAGCAGTTCTTC	CSATGVQNSYNEQFF
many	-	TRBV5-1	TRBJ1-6	TGCGCCAGCAGCTTACGCCAGGGCGGTAATTCACCCCTCCACTTT	CASSLRQGGNSPLHF
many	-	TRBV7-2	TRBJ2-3	TGTGCCAGCAGCGATCGAACCCAGGGTACGCAGTATTTT	CASSDRTQGTQYF
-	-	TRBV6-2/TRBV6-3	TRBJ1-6	TGTGCCAGCAGCTCCTACCTTTCACCCCTCCACTTT	CASSSYLSPLHF
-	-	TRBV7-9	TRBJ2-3	TGTGCCAGCAGCTTAGTCGGGGCCAACACAGATACGCAGTATTTT	CASSLVGANTDTQYF
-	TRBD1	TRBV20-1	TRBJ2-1	TGCAGTGCTGGGGGACAGGGGAATGAGCAGTTCTTC	CSAGGQGNEQFF
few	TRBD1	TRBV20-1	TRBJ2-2	TGCAGTGCTAGTTCCGGGACAGGTTACACCGGGGAGCTGTTTTTT	CSASSGTGYTGELFF
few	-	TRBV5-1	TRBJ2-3	TGCGCCAGCAGCGGGGGGCCGGGCACAGATACGCAGTATTTT	CASSGGPGTDTQYF
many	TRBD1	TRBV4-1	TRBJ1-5	TGCGCCAGCAGCCAAGGACAGGGGGCCGGCAATCAGCCCCAGCATTTT	CASSQGQGAGNQPQHF
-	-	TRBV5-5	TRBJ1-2	TGTGCCAGCAGCCCGGGGGAGGGTGGCTACACCTTC	CASSPGEGGYTF
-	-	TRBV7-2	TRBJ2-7	TGTGCCAGCAGGAAGGGAGGGGGCTACGAGCAGTACTTC	CASRKGGGYEQYF
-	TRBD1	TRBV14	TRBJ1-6	TGTGCCAGCAGCCAAGAACGGAGGGGGCCAGTCTCCTATAATTCACCCCTCCACTTT	CASSQERRGPVSYNSPLHF